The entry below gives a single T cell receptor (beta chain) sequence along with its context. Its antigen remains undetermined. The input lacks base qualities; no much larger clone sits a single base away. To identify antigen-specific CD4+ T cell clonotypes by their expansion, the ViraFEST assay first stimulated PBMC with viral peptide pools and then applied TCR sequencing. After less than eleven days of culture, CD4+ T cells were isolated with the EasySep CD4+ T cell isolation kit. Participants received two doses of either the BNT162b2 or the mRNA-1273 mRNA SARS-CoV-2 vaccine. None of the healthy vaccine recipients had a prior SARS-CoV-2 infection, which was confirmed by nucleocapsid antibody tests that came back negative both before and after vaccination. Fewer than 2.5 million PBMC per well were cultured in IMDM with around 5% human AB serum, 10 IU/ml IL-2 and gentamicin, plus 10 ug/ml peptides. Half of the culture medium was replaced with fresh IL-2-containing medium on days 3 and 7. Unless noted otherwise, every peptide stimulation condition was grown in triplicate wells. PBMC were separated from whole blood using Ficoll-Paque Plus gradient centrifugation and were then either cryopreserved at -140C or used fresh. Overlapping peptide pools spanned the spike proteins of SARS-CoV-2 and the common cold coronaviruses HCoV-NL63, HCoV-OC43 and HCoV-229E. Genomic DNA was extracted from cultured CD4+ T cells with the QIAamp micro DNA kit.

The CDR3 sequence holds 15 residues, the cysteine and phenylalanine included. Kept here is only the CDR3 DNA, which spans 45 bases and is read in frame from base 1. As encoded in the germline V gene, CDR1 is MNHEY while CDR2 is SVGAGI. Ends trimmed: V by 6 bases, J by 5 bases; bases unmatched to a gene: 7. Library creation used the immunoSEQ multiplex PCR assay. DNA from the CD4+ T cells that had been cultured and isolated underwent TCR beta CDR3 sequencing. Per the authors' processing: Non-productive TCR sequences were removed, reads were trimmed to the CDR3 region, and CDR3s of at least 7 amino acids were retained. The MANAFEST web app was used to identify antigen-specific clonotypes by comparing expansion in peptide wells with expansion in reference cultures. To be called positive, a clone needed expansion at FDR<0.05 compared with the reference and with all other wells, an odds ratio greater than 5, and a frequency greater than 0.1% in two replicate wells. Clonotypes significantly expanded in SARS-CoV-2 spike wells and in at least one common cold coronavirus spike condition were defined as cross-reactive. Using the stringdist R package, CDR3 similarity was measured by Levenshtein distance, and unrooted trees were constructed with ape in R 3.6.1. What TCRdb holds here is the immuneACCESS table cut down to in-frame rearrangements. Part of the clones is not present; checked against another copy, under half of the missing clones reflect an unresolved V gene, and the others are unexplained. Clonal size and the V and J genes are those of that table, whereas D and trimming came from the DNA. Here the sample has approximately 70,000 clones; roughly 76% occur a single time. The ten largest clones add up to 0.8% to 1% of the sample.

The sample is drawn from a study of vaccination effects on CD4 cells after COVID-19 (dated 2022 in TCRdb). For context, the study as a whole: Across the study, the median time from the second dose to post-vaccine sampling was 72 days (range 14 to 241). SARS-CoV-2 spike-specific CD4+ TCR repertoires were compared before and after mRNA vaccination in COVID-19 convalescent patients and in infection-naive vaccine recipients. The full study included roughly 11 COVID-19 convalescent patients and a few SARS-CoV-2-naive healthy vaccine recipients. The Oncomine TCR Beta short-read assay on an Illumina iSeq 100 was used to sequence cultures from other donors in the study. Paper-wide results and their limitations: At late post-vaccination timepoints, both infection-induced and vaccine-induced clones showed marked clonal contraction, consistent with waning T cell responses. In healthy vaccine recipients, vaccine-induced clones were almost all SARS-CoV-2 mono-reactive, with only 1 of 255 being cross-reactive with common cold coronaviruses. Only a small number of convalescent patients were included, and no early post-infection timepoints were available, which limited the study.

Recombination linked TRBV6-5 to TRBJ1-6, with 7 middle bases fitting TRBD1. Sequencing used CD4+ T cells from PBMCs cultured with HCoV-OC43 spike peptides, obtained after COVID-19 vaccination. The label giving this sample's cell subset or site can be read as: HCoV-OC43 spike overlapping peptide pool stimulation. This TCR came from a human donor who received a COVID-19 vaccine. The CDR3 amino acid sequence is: CASSTGTVNNSPLHF. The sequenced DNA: TGTGCCAGCAGCACCGGGACAGTTAATAATTCACCCCTCCACTTT.